This TCR beta chain was sequenced for a study of CD8+CD57+ T cells in acquired aplastic anemia. Study-level information: Yields of DNA that came from sorted CD4+ and CD8+ cells averaged roughly 3.2 ug.

Whole-study results and caveats: Patients showed no significant difference from controls in CD8+ Simpson's diversity.

CDR3 and TCR beta VDJ profiling relied on genomic DNA as the template. TCRdb reprocessed the reads with MiXCR, giving one entry per CDR3 protein. The top ten clones hold 1.3% of a sample with under 350,000 distinct CDR3 sequences, approximately 60% of them seen once. This CDR3 contains 14 residues. Trimming took 3 bases from V and 3 from J; bases not matched to a gene: 3. The germline gives CDR1 DFQATT, CDR2 SNEGSKA (reference sequence). Patients sequenced had flow cytometry evidence of CD8+CD57+ cell expansion. The cohort consisted entirely of patients having severe acquired aplastic anemia. The study sampled blood from patients who had received no therapy. Points on this clonotype: As yet, its antigen is unknown.

The sequencing input was sorted CD4+, CD8+, or CD8+CD57+ T cells (not recorded which) from PBMCs. The origin of this receptor is a human donor with aplastic anemia. V usage is TRBV20-1 and J usage is TRBJ1-3; 9 bases align to TRBD1. Written as DNA, the CDR3 is TGCAGTGCTAGTAACAGGGGGCTTGGAAACACCATATATTTT. As protein: CSASNRGLGNTIYF.